A single sample is the source of the 5 T cell receptor beta chains below, sequenced in a study of blood T cell repertoires in COVID-19. Clones were read by immunoSEQ multiplex PCR, and TCRdb kept only the in-frame ones, dropping some. The sample has 490,000 or so clones, about 85% seen once. Sequenced input: PBMCs or T cells enriched from blood (not recorded which). These receptors were taken from an older woman who had recovered from COVID-19.

In its sample, this clone was seen a few times. The CDR3 protein is CASSQSGQPQHF. In DNA, the CDR3 is TGTGCCAGCAGCCAAAGCGGGCAGCCCCAGCATTTT. The V gene is TRBV3-1 (or the pseudogene TRBV3-2), the J gene TRBJ1-5; unclear D gene. The CDR3 length is 12 residues. Germline V gene data show CDR1 as LGHDT and CDR2 as YNNKEL (reference sequence). The V gene lost 2 bases and the J gene lost 7 bases, with 6 bases spanning the gap.

This clone was found once. This chain links TRBV9 with TRBJ2-1; 11 bases line up with TRBD2. This CDR3 spans 14 amino acids. Germline V gives CDR1 SGDLS, CDR2 YYNGEE. The V gene end was trimmed by 0 bases and the J gene end by 9 bases; junction bases not matched to a gene: 2. CDR3 DNA sequence: TGTGCCAGCAGCGTAGGACTAGCGGGGCTTGAGCAGTTCTTC. This gives the protein CASSVGLAGLEQFF.

The CDR3 is CASKDQGFIGNTIYF. Here the CDR3 DNA reads TGTGCCAGCAAAGACCAGGGGTTTATAGGAAACACCATATATTTT. The chain carries TRBV6-5 and TRBJ1-3, with D possibly being TRBD1 (6 bases). The V end was cut by 7 bases, the J end by 4 bases, with 17 bases between. This CDR3 is 15 amino acids long. Germline V gene lookup returns CDR1 MNHEY and CDR2 SVGAGI.

The CDR3 loop reads CAISEILAGNDNEQFF. CDR3 nucleotides: TGTGCCATCAGTGAGATACTAGCGGGGAATGACAATGAGCAGTTCTTC. This sequence joins TRBV10-3 and TRBJ2-1; 10 bases are shared with TRBD2. Germline CDR1 is ENHRY and CDR2 is SYGVKD. The CDR3 is 16 amino acids. Trimming at V came to 2 bases and at J to 5 bases, leaving 6 bases not matched to a gene.

The chain employs TRBV24-1 and TRBJ1-3; D perhaps matches TRBD1 (6 bases). The V end was cut by 9 bases, the J end by 0 bases, with 11 bases between. Germline V gene data show CDR1 as KGHDR and CDR2 as SFDVKD. The CDR3 spans 14 residues. The DNA of the CDR3 is TGTGCCACCCAGGGGTCGAGCTCTGGAAACACCATATATTTT. Encoded protein: CATQGSSSGNTIYF.